Listed here is a single T cell receptor beta chain. The CDR3 loop spans 19 amino acids. The J segment lost 7 bases and the V segment lost 2 bases, leaving 19 bases of the junction unmatched. Germline V gives CDR1 GTSNPN, CDR2 SVGIG (reference sequence). The data derive from a study of blood T cell repertoires in COVID-19. At the level of the study: The samples span acute and convalescent COVID-19 from the United States, Italy and Spain. In each case, the material was cDNA or gDNA derived from T cells, B-cell-depleted T cells, or PBMCs.

As processed by the authors: Amplification of reference gene primers was used by the study to estimate nucleated cell counts. The assay was immunoSEQ multiplex PCR, and TCRdb's table has in-frame clones only and misses some. Clonal size and the V and J genes are those of that table, whereas D and trimming came from the DNA. The table includes under 300,000 clones, about nine tenths detected once. The receptor was derived from a man younger than 40 with COVID-19, enrolled during active disease. The rearrangement links TRBV30 to TRBJ2-1; 11 bases align to TRBD2. Sequenced sample: peripheral blood. This CDR3 reads CAWSLLSFSGGARENEQFF. DNA of the CDR3: TGTGCCTGGAGTCTCCTTTCATTTAGCGGGGGGGCCCGTGAGAATGAGCAGTTCTTC.